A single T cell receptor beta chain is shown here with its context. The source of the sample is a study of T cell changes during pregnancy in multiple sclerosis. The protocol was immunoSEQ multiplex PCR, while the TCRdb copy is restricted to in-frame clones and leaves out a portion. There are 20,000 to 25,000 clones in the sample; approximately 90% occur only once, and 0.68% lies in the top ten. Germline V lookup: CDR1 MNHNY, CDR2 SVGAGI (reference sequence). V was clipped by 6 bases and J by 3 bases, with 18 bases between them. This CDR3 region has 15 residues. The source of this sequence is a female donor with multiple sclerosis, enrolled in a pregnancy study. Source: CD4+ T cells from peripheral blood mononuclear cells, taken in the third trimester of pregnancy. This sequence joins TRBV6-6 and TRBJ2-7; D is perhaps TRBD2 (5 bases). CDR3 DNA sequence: TGTGCCAGCAGACGCGACGGTCTAGCAAACTACGAGCAGTACTTC. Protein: CASRRDGLANYEQYF.